This T cell receptor (beta chain) was found in a study of identical twins' blood T cells. Study findings and constraints: Shared CDR3 clonotype counts between two donors mainly tracked the product of their cloneset sizes, twins included.

This clonotype was observed a few times. What it binds is not known. The V end was cut by 1 base, the J end by 4 bases, with 8 bases between. CDR1 is SGHRS, CDR2 YFSETQ, per germline. The CDR3 runs 14 residues. MiXCR, run by TCRdb on the 5' RACE reads, gives a single entry per CDR3 protein. The sample contains around 380,000 distinct CDR3 sequences, over 25% of which appear only once. Material for sequencing was PBMCs. The chain has TRBV5-1 and TRBJ2-2; D is perhaps TRBD2 (5 bases). This TCR came from a woman between 18 and 49 years old in good health. The CDR3: CASSLPGFTGELFF. The CDR3 nucleotides are TGCGCCAGCAGCTTGCCGGGGTTCACCGGGGAGCTGTTTTTT.